The 24 T cell receptor beta chains given below trace back to one sample, sequenced in a study of immune cell composition in non-small cell lung cancer. Profiling relied on immunoSEQ multiplex PCR, and the TCRdb table lists in-frame clones only, not all of them. The table has roughly 14,000 clones, roughly 69% seen once. Input material: lung tumor tissue. Receptors originate from a human donor with non-small cell lung cancer.

This clone was counted a single time. The chain joins TRBV5-6 to TRBJ2-1; TRBD2 aligns across 10 bases. V shed 7 bases and J 4 bases; nucleotides not matched to a gene: 5. This CDR3 has 14 amino acids. Per germline, CDR1 SGHDT and CDR2 YYEEEE. CDR3 bases: TGTGCCAGCGAACTAGCGGGGCGATACAATGAGCAGTTCTTC. Its translation is CASELAGRYNEQFF.

This clone was seen once. The rearrangement links TRBV6-1 to TRBJ1-3, with unresolved D. CDR1 MNHNS and CDR2 SASEGT come from the germline V gene. Between the trimmed V and J ends, which lost 5 bases and 1 base, there was a span of 9 bases. CDR3 length: 14 amino acids. DNA for the CDR3: TGTGCCAGCAGTCTTGACTTGTCTGGAAACACCATATATTTT. Translation gives CASSLDLSGNTIYF.

This chain's CDR3 is CASSVEGGGGSYGYTF. The DNA of the CDR3 is TGTGCCAGCAGCGTAGAAGGTGGGGGGGGCTCCTATGGCTACACCTTC. The chain carries TRBV9 and TRBJ1-2; tentatively, D is TRBD1 (6 bases). Trimming stripped 0 bases from V and 4 bases from J, with 16 bases between. Germline CDR1 and CDR2: SGDLS and YYNGEE. CDR3 size: 16 residues.

The chain employs TRBV2 and TRBJ1-4; D may be TRBD1 (5 bases). The CDR3 contains 15 residues. CDR1 SNHLY and CDR2 FYNNEI come from the germline V gene. Trimming pared 7 bases from V and 1 base from J, leaving 13 bases between. CDR3 nucleotide sequence: TGTGCCAGCAACATGCAGGGTATAACTAATGAAAAACTGTTTTTT. Translating it yields CASNMQGITNEKLFF.

The rearrangement joins TRBV19 to TRBJ1-2, with D tentatively TRBD1 (5 bases). The CDR3 loop spans 15 amino acids. Trimming left V 7 bases short and J 0 bases short, with 15 bases between. Germline V lookup: CDR1 LNHDA, CDR2 SQIVND (reference sequence). CDR3 nucleotide sequence: TGTGCCAGTACCAGGCGGGGACCCCCTAACTATGGCTACACCTTC. Protein: CASTRRGPPNYGYTF.

The V and J genes are TRBV7-9 and TRBJ1-1; D is unclear. V dropped 3 bases and J dropped 0 bases, with 5 bases sitting between them. In germline, CDR1 is SEHNR, CDR2 FQNEAQ (reference sequence). The CDR3 is 13 amino acids. The CDR3 nucleotides are TGTGCCAGCAGCTTCCGGGTGAACACTGAAGCTTTCTTT. Translation gives CASSFRVNTEAFF.

V usage is TRBV19 and J usage is TRBJ2-7; TRBD1 matches at 11 bases. The CDR3 runs to 16 residues. J lost 5 bases, V lost 7 bases, and 13 bases had no gene match. The V gene's germline CDR1 is LNHDA and CDR2 SQIVND (reference sequence). As DNA, the CDR3 is TGTGCCAGTACCAAGACCTCACCGGGACAGGGGGACGAGCAGTACTTC. It specifies CASTKTSPGQGDEQYF. Complete variable domain (other parts from reference TRBV19 and TRBJ2-7): DGGITQSPKYLFRKEGQNVTLSCEQNLNHDAMYWYRQDPGQGLRLIYYSQIVNDFQKGDIAEGYSVSREKKESFPLTVTSAQKNPTAFYLCASTKTSPGQGDEQYFGPGTRLTVT.

The V gene is TRBV27, the J gene TRBJ2-7, with TRBD1 matching 10 bases. Germline CDR1 MNHEY, CDR2 SMNVEV (reference sequence). V was clipped by 6 bases and J by 7 bases; unmatched bases: 9. The CDR3 is 14 residues long. CDR3 protein: CASSSDRGGWEQYF. For the CDR3, the DNA is TGTGCCAGCAGCTCGGACAGGGGGGGGTGGGAGCAGTACTTC.

This chain joins TRBV7-2 and TRBJ1-1, with D unresolved. V lost 0 bases and J lost 6, with 14 bases in between. CDR1 SGHTA and CDR2 FQGNSA come from the germline V gene. This CDR3 has 15 amino acids. The CDR3 sequence: CASSLARTGSAEAFF. CDR3 in DNA: TGTGCCAGCAGCTTAGCTCGTACGGGGTCAGCTGAAGCTTTCTTT.

This clone was detected once. The chain combines TRBV6-6 with TRBJ2-7; TRBD1 matches 9 bases. This CDR3 is built from 15 residues. Germline V CDR1 and CDR2: MNHNY, SVGAGI (reference sequence). Trimming removed 7 bases from V and 3 bases from J; junction bases left unmatched: 10. The CDR3 region is CASTREGTGLYEQYF. Written as DNA, the CDR3 is TGTGCCAGCACCAGGGAGGGGACAGGGCTCTACGAGCAGTACTTC.

The V and J genes are TRBV19 and TRBJ1-2; D is uncertain. Germline loops: CDR1 LNHDA, CDR2 SQIVND (reference sequence). This CDR3 is built from 12 residues. V was shortened by 4 bases and J by 4 bases, with 7 bases between the two germline ends. In DNA form, the CDR3 reads TGTGCCAGTAGTACCAGCGGCTATGGCTACACCTTC. It is translated as CASSTSGYGYTF.

This chain links TRBV25-1 with TRBJ1-2; possibly TRBD1 for D (6 bases). This CDR3 has 14 amino acids. V lost 5 bases and J 8 bases, leaving 18 bases between the germline ends. Per the germline V gene, CDR1 is MGHDK and CDR2 is SYGVNS. CDR3 loop: CASSRNRDVGGYTF. The CDR3 DNA follows: TGTGCCAGCAGTCGGAACAGGGATGTAGGAGGCTACACCTTC.

V usage is TRBV6-4 and J usage is TRBJ1-2, with 7 bases identical to TRBD1. V dropped 2 bases and J dropped 8; count of bases not matched to a gene: 14. The CDR3 covers 16 residues. Germline V CDR1 and CDR2: MRHNA, SNTAGT. Written as DNA, the CDR3 is TGTGCCAGCAGTGACCAGCCATTTGAGGGGGCGAACGGCTACACCTTC. Translation: CASSDQPFEGANGYTF.

The V call is TRBV25-1, the J call TRBJ2-7; a weak D match, TRBD2 (6 bases). The CDR3 has 15 amino acids. Germline-derived CDR1 and CDR2 are MGHDK and SYGVNS. Trimming left V 7 bases short and J 5 bases short, with 21 bases between. The CDR3 loop is CASTERRGYGDEQYF. CDR3 in DNA: TGTGCCAGCACCGAACGTCGGGGGTACGGTGACGAGCAGTACTTC.

The chain carries TRBV7-2 and TRBJ2-5, with a tentative D call TRBD2 (7 bases). Germline V lookup: CDR1 SGHTA, CDR2 FQGNSA. The V gene lost 5 bases and the J gene lost 3 bases, with 22 bases spanning the gap. This CDR3 is built from 17 residues. CDR3 amino acids: CASSPFRGGAGEETQYF. CDR3 sequence (DNA): TGTGCCAGCAGCCCGTTTAGGGGGGGAGCAGGAGAAGAGACCCAGTACTTC.

This clone was counted a few times. The chain joins TRBV18 to TRBJ1-1, with D possibly matching TRBD1 (6 bases). V was clipped by 5 bases and J by 3 bases, with 13 bases between them. Germline values: CDR1 KGHSH, CDR2 LQKENI. The CDR3 is 14 amino acids. The CDR3 DNA sequence: TGTGCCAGCTCAACACAGGGAGGGTACACTGAAGCTTTCTTT. Translation: CASSTQGGYTEAFF.

The genes are TRBV5-1 and TRBJ2-5, with TRBD2 matching over 9 bases. The CDR3 runs to 16 residues. V lost 0 bases and J lost 2; bases outside the gene matches: 5. CDR1 SGHRS and CDR2 YFSETQ come from the germline V gene. The CDR3 loop is CASSLGPSGAQETQYF. The CDR3 nucleotides read TGCGCCAGCAGCTTGGGGCCTAGCGGGGCTCAAGAGACCCAGTACTTC.

The chain is built from TRBV7-6 and TRBJ1-4; 7 bases agree with TRBD1. This CDR3 spans 14 amino acids. V lost 7 bases and J lost 5; bases outside the gene matches: 7. Germline CDR1 reads SGHVS; CDR2 reads FNYEAQ. The chain's CDR3 is CASTNRGGNEKLFF. The CDR3 DNA is TGTGCCAGCACCAACAGGGGCGGGAATGAAAAACTGTTTTTT.

V gene TRBV7-3 combines with J gene TRBJ1-2; the D is unclear. Germline loops: CDR1 SGHTA, CDR2 FQGTGA. V was trimmed by 3 bases and J by 1 base, leaving 9 bases between them. The CDR3 has 14 residues. The CDR3 DNA reads TGTGCCAGCAGCTTCGACGGGGATAACTATGGCTACACCTTC. This encodes CASSFDGDNYGYTF.

The chain links TRBV2 to TRBJ2-1, with 7 bases identical to TRBD2. Trimming took 3 bases from V and 2 from J; bases not matched to a gene: 4. This CDR3 has 15 amino acids. The germline V gene has CDR1 SNHLY and CDR2 FYNNEI. In DNA form, the CDR3 reads TGTGCCAGCAGTGAGCGCCTAGCGGCCTACAATGAGCAGTTCTTC. Amino acids: CASSERLAAYNEQFF.

The chain joins TRBV5-1 to TRBJ1-1; D remains ambiguous. Germline V gene sequence: CDR1 SGHRS, CDR2 YFSETQ. Trimming removed 5 bases at V and 2 bases at J, with 16 bases between. This CDR3 is built from 15 residues. The CDR3 loop reads CASSPRERGNTEAFF. The CDR3 DNA sequence: TGCGCCAGCAGTCCGAGGGAACGAGGTAACACTGAAGCTTTCTTT.

V gene TRBV5-1 combines with J gene TRBJ1-4; D gene ambiguous. Per the germline V gene, CDR1 is SGHRS and CDR2 is YFSETQ. This CDR3 contains 14 residues. V was clipped by 2 bases and J by 8 bases, with 13 bases between them. The DNA for the CDR3 is TGCGCCAGCAGCTTTGAACTTTCCGAGGAAAAACTGTTTTTT. It specifies CASSFELSEEKLFF.

The V call is TRBV5-1, the J call TRBJ2-3; D possibly corresponds to TRBD1 (5 bases). V was trimmed by 0 bases and J by 2 bases, leaving 13 bases between them. CDR3 length: 16 amino acids. Per germline, CDR1 SGHRS and CDR2 YFSETQ. The CDR3 is CASSLVWQGDTDTQYF. The DNA for the CDR3 is TGCGCCAGCAGCTTGGTTTGGCAGGGTGACACAGATACGCAGTATTTT.

This clone has more than one count but fewer than ten. V is TRBV7-3 and J is TRBJ2-1; 7 bases are a match to TRBD1. Trimming cost V 3 bases and J 5 bases; bases outside gene matches: 1. This CDR3 is 13 amino acids long. CDR1 and CDR2 (germline): SGHTA, FQGTGA. The CDR3 is CASSFDRDNEQFF. The CDR3, as DNA: TGTGCCAGCAGCTTTGACAGGGACAATGAGCAGTTCTTC.